The present T cell receptor (beta chain) was sequenced within a study of shared clonotypes between healthy human individuals. Clones were read by immunoSEQ multiplex PCR, and TCRdb kept only the in-frame ones, dropping some. Altogether 550,000 to 850,000 clones are present, about 74% being singletons, with the ten largest covering 1.5% to 2%. Germline loops: CDR1 MDHEN, CDR2 SYDVKM. There are 13 residues in the CDR3. With 7 bases removed from V and 5 bases from J, the gap between germline ends came to 12 bases. V gene TRBV28 combines with J gene TRBJ1-5; tentatively, D is TRBD1 (5 bases). The source is a woman aged 25 to 39 in good health. The sequenced sample consisted of memory CD4+ T cells sorted from blood. The subset denotes: CD45RA-negative fraction. The CDR3 region is CASTAGSYQPQHF. The DNA for the CDR3 is TGTGCCAGCACCGCAGGGTCGTATCAGCCCCAGCATTTT. The entire variable domain, with the rest obtained from reference TRBV28 and TRBJ1-5, is as follows: DVKVTQSSRYLVKRTGEKVFLECVQDMDHENMFWYRQDPGLGLRLIYFSYDVKMKEKGDIPEGYSVSREKKERFSLILESASTNQTSMYLCASTAGSYQPQHFGDGTRLSIL.